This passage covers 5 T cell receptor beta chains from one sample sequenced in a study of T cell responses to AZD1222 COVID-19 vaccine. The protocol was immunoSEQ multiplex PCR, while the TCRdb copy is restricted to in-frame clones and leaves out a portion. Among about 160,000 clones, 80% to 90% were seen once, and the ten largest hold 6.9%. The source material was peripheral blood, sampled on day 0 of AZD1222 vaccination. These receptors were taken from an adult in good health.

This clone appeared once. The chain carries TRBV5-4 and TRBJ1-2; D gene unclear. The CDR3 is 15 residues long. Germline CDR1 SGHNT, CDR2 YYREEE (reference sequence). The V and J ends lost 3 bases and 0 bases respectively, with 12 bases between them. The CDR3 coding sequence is TGTGCCAGCAGCTCGGCGCAGGAAACTAACTATGGCTACACCTTC. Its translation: CASSSAQETNYGYTF.

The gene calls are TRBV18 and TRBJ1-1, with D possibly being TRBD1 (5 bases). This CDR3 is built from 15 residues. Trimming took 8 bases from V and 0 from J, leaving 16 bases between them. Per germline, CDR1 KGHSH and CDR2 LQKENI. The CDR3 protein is CASKLTDPMNTEAFF. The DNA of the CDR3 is TGTGCCAGCAAACTGACAGACCCTATGAACACTGAAGCTTTCTTT.

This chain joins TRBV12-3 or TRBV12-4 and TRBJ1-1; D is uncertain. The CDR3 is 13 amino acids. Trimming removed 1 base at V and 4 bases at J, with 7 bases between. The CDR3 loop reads CASSLGGVTEAFF. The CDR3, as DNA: TGTGCCAGCAGTTTAGGGGGAGTCACTGAAGCTTTCTTT.

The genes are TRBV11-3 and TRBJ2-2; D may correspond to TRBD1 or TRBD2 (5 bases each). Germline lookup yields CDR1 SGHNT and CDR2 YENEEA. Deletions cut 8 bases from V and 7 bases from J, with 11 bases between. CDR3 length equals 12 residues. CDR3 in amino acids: CASEGLGGELFF. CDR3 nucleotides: TGTGCCAGCGAGGGGTTAGGCGGGGAGCTGTTTTTT.

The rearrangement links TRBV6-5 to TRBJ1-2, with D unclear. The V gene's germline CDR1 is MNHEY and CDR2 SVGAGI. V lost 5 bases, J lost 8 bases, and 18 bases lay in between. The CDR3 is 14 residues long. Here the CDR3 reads CASSRQVQFGGYTF. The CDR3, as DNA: TGTGCCAGCAGTCGTCAGGTTCAGTTTGGCGGCTACACCTTC.